The subject of this entry is one T cell receptor (beta chain). Mismatch with germline at one junction end may stem from a read error. This sample was taken from a study of blood T cell repertoires in COVID-19. Germline V gene data show CDR1 as SSHAT and CDR2 as FNYEAQ (reference sequence). The CDR3 extends over 16 amino acids. Original processing methods: Using reference gene primer amplification, nucleated cell counts were estimated. Using immunoSEQ multiplex PCR, the repertoire was profiled, and TCRdb retains in-frame clones only, with some absent. V and J calls and clone size are those listed in that table; D and trimming were worked out from the DNA. In the table there are about 160,000 clones, roughly four fifths of which are singletons.

The sample consisted of peripheral blood. The TCR originated in a human donor with acute or convalescent COVID-19. The donor label of this sample is uncertain. The chain uses TRBV7-7 and TRBJ2-2, with a possible D match to TRBD2 (6 bases). The CDR3 DNA reads as TGTGCTAGCAGCCCGTGGGGGGATGCGAACACCGGGGAGCTGTTTTTT. This translates into CASSPWGDANTGELFF.